The source of this T cell receptor (beta chain) is a study of CD4+ T cells in melanoma. Points from the study as a whole: A reported correlation linked neoantigen-specific CD4+ T cells to CD8+, macrophage and B cell function. In melanoma, neoantigen-specific CD4+ T cells reportedly differed in differentiation state.

Clones were read by immunoSEQ multiplex PCR, and TCRdb kept only the in-frame ones, dropping some. The sample lists roughly 5,100 clones, approximately 64% occurring once. On this clone itself: Antigen: not known.

Trimming shortened V by 0 bases and J by 1 base, and 13 bases separated the two germline ends. CDR3 size: 16 residues. Germline values: CDR1 SGHRS, CDR2 YFSETQ. What was sequenced was cells from a culture (not recorded whether cultured in vitro). V and J are TRBV5-1 and TRBJ1-1, with a weak D call TRBD1 (5 bases). This clonotype was obtained from a human donor with melanoma. The CDR3 region is CASSLAPPGRNTEAFF. Here the CDR3 DNA reads TGCGCCAGCAGCTTGGCCCCTCCAGGGCGGAACACTGAAGCTTTCTTT.